What follows are 9 T cell receptor beta chains derived from one specimen sequenced in a study of T cell responses to AZD1222 COVID-19 vaccine. This table comes from immunoSEQ multiplex PCR, and its TCRdb copy is limited to in-frame clones, with some not included. The table shows about 130,000 clones, with around 90% occurring only once. Material: peripheral blood, obtained on day 0 of AZD1222 vaccination. The receptors were sampled from an adult in good health.

The V call is TRBV5-1, the J call TRBJ2-6; D ambiguous. Germline V lookup: CDR1 SGHRS, CDR2 YFSETQ. V lost 1 base to trimming and J lost 0 bases, with 8 bases between them. The CDR3 sequence is 16 residues long. CDR3: CASSLIRSSGANVLTF. The CDR3 DNA sequence: TGCGCCAGCAGCTTGATCAGGTCCTCTGGGGCCAACGTCCTGACTTTC.

V gene TRBV12-3 or TRBV12-4 combines with J gene TRBJ1-1, with D possibly TRBD1 on 5 matching bases. Trimming cost V 8 bases and J 4 bases, with 14 bases left between them. The CDR3 is made up of 13 amino acids. This chain's CDR3 is CASEGRLGTEAFF. CDR3 in DNA: TGTGCCAGCGAGGGGCGGTTGGGCACTGAAGCTTTCTTT.

Written as DNA, the CDR3 is TGTGCCAGCAGTTTCAAGTCCGGGACCCAGGAGCAGTACTTC. Amino acids: CASSFKSGTQEQYF. This rearrangement joins TRBV6-5 to TRBJ2-7; D tentatively fits TRBD1 or TRBD2 (5 bases each). The V end was cut by 4 bases, the J end by 7 bases, with 17 bases between. Germline CDR1 is MNHEY and CDR2 is SVGAGI. The CDR3 has 14 amino acids.

The sample holds one count of this clone. This chain uses TRBV5-6 with TRBJ2-3, with D perhaps matching TRBD2 (6 bases). CDR3 length: 12 residues. V was clipped by 3 bases and J by 7 bases, with 9 bases between them. From germline, CDR1 is SGHDT and CDR2 YYEEEE. The CDR3 reads CASSSGGHTQYF. As DNA, the CDR3 is TGTGCCAGCAGCTCCGGAGGGCATACGCAGTATTTT.

The rearrangement links TRBV12-3 or TRBV12-4 to TRBJ1-1, with 12 bases fitting TRBD1. The CDR3 contains 13 residues. The J segment lost 11 bases and the V segment lost 4 bases, leaving 5 bases of the junction unmatched. CDR3 residues: CASSSGTGGIAFF. CDR3 DNA sequence: TGTGCCAGCAGTTCCGGGACAGGGGGCATCGCTTTCTTT.

The chain recombines TRBV18 with TRBJ2-2; 12 nucleotides match TRBD2. The CDR3 consists of 16 residues. Germline CDR1 KGHSH, CDR2 LQKENI. V gave up 4 bases and J gave up 3 bases; unmatched junction bases: 3. The CDR3 loop reads CASSRRTSGDTGELFF. The CDR3 bases are TGTGCCAGCTCACGACGGACTAGCGGGGACACCGGGGAGCTGTTTTTT.

The chain combines TRBV5-4 with TRBJ1-1; 7 bases map to TRBD1. With V trimmed by 1 base and J by 11 bases, 8 bases remained unmatched. Germline V gene lookup returns CDR1 SGHNT and CDR2 YYREEE (reference sequence). The CDR3 covers 13 residues. CDR3 sequence: CASSLPAGGKAFF. CDR3 in DNA: TGTGCCAGCAGCTTGCCGGCAGGGGGGAAGGCTTTCTTT. The complete variable domain, with remaining parts taken from reference TRBV5-4 and TRBJ1-1, reads ETGVTQSPTHLIKTRGQQVTLRCSSQSGHNTVSWYQQALGQGPQFIFQYYREEENGRGNFPPRFSGLQFPNYSSELNVNALELDDSALYLCASSLPAGGKAFFGQGTRLTVV.

The chain uses TRBV20-1 and TRBJ2-1; weak D call: TRBD2 (5 bases). Per germline, CDR1 DFQATT and CDR2 SNEGSKA (reference sequence). Trimming left V 5 bases short and J 8 bases short, with 10 bases between. The CDR3 has 11 residues. CDR3: CSALRRDEQFF. The DNA for the CDR3 is TGCAGTGCTTTAAGGCGGGATGAGCAGTTCTTC.

The table lists this clone with a count of one. The J gene is TRBJ1-2, the V gene TRBV9; maybe TRBD1 (5 bases). The CDR3 has 13 residues. Between the trimmed V and J ends, which lost 4 bases and 8 bases, there was a span of 15 bases. Germline CDR1 reads SGDLS; CDR2 reads YYNGEE. CDR3 DNA: TGTGCCAGCAGCTTTGAAGCCCGGGGGGGCTACACCTTC. This translates into CASSFEARGGYTF.